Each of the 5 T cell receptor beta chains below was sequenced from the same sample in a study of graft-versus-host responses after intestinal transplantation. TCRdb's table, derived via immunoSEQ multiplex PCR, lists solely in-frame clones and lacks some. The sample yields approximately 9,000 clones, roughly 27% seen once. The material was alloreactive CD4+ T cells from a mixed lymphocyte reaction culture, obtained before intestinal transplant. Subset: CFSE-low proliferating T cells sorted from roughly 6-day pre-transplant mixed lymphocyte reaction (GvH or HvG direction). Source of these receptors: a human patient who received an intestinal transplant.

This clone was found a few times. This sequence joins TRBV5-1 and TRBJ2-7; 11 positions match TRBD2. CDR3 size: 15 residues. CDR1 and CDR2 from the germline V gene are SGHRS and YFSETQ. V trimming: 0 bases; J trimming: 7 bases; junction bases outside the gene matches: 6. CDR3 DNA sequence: TGCGCCAGCAGCTTGGGGACTAGCGGGTACGTAGAGCAGTACTTC. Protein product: CASSLGTSGYVEQYF.

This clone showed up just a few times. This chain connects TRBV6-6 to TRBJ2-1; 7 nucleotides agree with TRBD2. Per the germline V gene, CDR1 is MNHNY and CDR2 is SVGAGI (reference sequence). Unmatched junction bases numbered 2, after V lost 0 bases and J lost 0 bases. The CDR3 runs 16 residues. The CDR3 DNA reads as TGTGCCAGCAGTTACTCGAGCGGGACCTCCTACAATGAGCAGTTCTTC. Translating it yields CASSYSSGTSYNEQFF.

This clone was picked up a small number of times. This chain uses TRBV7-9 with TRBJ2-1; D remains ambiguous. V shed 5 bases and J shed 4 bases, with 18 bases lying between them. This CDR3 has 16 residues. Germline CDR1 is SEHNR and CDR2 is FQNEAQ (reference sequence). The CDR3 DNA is TGTGCCAGCAGCCCGTGGATTTTCGAATTATACAATGAGCAGTTCTTC. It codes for CASSPWIFELYNEQFF.

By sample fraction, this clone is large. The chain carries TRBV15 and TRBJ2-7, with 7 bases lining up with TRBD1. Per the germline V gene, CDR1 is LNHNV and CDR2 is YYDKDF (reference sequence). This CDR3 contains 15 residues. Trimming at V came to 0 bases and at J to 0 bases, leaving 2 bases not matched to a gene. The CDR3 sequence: CATSRDRGSSYEQYF. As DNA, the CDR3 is TGTGCCACCAGCAGAGACAGGGGGAGCTCCTACGAGCAGTACTTC.

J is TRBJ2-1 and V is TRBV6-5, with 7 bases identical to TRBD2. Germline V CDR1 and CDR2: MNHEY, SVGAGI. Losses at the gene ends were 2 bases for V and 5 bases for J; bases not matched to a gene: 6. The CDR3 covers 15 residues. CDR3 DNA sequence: TGTGCCAGCAGTTACGGGGCTAGCGGCAACAATGAGCAGTTCTTC. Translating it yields CASSYGASGNNEQFF.